The clone carrying this TCR beta chain was observed at least ten times. Its target is not known. This CDR3 comprises 14 residues. CDR1 is KGHSH, CDR2 LQKENI, per germline. V lost 6 bases to trimming and J lost 2 bases, with 13 bases between them. The cDNA was produced through 5'RACE with 10-nucleotide random UMIs. Using its own MiXCR run on the 5' RACE reads, TCRdb lists one record per CDR3 protein. The sample contains roughly 57,000 distinct CDR3 sequences, about 24% of which appear only once. This entry comes from a study of neurological immune-mediated disorders. Study-wide findings and caveats: Expanded clones shared no CDR3 amino acid sequences across subjects, suggesting private repertoires in all groups.

Regarding time point: technical triplicate 2. The unsorted libraries were produced from 2 million PBMCs held at -80 C. The receptor was isolated from a man aged 55 to 70 with HTLV-1-associated myelopathy (HAM/TSP). V gene TRBV18 combines with J gene TRBJ2-5; TRBD2 might be the D (5 bases). The sample consisted of PBMCs. In nucleotides, the CDR3 is TGTGCCAGCTCTCGCACTAGGGCACAAGAGACCCAGTACTTC. This codes for CASSRTRAQETQYF.